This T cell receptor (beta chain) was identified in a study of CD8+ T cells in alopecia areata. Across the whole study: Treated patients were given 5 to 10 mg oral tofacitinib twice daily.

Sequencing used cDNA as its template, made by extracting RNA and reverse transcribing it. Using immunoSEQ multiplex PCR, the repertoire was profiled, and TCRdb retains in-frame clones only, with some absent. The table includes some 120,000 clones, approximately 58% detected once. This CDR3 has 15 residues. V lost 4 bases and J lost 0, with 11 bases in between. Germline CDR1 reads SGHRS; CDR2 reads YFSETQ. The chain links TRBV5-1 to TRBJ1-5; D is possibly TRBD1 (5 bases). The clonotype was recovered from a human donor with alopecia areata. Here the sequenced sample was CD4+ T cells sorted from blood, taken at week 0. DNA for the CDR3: TGCGCCAGCAGCGTCGACAGACTTAGCAATCAGCCCCAGCATTTT. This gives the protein CASSVDRLSNQPQHF.